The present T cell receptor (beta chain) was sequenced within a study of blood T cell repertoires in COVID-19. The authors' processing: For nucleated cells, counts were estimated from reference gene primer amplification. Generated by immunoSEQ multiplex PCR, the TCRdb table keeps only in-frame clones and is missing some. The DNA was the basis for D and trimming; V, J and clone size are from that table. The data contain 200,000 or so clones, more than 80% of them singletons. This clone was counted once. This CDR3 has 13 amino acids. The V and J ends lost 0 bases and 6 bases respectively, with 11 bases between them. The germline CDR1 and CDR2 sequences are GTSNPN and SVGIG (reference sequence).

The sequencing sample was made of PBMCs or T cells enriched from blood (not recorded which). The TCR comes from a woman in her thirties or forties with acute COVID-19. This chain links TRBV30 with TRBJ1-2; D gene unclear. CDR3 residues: CAWSVRSGDGYTF. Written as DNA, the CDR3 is TGTGCCTGGAGTGTACGTTCCGGGGATGGCTACACCTTC. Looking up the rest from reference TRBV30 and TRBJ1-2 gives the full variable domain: SQTIHQWPATLVQPVGSPLSLECTVEGTSNPNLYWYRQAAGRGLQLLFYSVGIGQISSEVPQNLSASRPQDRQFILSSKKLLLSDSGFYLCAWSVRSGDGYTFGSGTRLTVV.